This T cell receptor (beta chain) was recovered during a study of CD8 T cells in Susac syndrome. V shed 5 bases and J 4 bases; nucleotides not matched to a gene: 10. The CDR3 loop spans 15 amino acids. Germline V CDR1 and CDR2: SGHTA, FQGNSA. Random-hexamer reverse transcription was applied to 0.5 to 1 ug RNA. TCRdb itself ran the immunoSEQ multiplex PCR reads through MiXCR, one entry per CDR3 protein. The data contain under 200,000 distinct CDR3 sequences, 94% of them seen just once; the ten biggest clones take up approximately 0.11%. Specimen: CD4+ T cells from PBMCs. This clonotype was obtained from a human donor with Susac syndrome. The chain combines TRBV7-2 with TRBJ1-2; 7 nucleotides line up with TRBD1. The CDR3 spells CASSPNDRVSYGYTF. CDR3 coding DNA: TGTGCCAGCAGCCCCAACGACAGGGTCTCCTATGGCTACACCTTC.